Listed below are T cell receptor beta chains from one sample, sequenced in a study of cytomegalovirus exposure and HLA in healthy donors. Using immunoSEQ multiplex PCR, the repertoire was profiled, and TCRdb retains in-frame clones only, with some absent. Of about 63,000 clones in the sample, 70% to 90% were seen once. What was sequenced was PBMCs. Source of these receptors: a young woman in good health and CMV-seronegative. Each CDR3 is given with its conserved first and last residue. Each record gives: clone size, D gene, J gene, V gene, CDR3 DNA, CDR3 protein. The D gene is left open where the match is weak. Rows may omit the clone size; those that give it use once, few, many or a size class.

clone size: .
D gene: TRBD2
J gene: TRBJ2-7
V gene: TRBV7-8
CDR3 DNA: TGTGCCAGCAGCTTTCCAGGACTAGCGGATTCATTATACTCCTACGAGCAGTACTTC
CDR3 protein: CASSFPGLADSLYSYEQYF

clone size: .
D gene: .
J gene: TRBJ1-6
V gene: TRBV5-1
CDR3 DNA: TGCGCCAGCAGCCAGGGCGCTTTGAATAGGAATTCACCCCTCCACTTT
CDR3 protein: CASSQGALNRNSPLHF

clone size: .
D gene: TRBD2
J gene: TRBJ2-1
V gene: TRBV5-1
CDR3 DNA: TGCGCCAGCAGCCGGGAGGGCGAACAGTTCTTC
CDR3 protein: CASSREGEQFF

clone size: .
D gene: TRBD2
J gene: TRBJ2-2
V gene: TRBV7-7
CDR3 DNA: TGTGCCAGCAGCTTGCGTCGGGAGGGGACCGGGGAGCTGTTTTTT
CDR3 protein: CASSLRREGTGELFF

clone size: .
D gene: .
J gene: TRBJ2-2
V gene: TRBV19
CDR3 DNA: TGTGCCAGTAGTACCCGGACTTCCGGGCATGCCGGGGAGCTGTTTTTT
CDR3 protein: CASSTRTSGHAGELFF

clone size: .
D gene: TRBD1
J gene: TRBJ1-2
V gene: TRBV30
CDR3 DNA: TGTGCCTGGAGCCGGACAGGGGAGGGTGGAGGCTACACCTTC
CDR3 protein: CAWSRTGEGGGYTF

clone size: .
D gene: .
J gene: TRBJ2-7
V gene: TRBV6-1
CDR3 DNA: TGTGCCAGCAGTGACCCTCCAACTTACGAGCAGTACTTC
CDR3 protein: CASSDPPTYEQYF

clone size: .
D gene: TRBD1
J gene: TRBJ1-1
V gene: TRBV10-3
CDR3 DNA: TGTGCCATCCTGGGACAGGGGGGTACTGAAGCTTTCTTT
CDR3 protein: CAILGQGGTEAFF

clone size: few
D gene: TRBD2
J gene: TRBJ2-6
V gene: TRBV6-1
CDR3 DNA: TGTGCCAGCAGTGTTATAGCGGGAGGGGCCAACGTCCTGACTTTC
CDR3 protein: CASSVIAGGANVLTF

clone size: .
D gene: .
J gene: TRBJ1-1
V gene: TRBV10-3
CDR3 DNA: TGTGCCATCAGTAGACAGGATCGAACTGAAGCTTTCTTT
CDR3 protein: CAISRQDRTEAFF

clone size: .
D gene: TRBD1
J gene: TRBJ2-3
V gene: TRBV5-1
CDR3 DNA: TGCGCCAGCAGCCCGGGACAGGGGTCGGGAGATACGCAGTATTTT
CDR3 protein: CASSPGQGSGDTQYF

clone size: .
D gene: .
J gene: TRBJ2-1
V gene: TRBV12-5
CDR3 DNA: TGTGCTAGTGGTGACGGGGAGATCTACAATGAGCAGTTCTTC
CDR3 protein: CASGDGEIYNEQFF

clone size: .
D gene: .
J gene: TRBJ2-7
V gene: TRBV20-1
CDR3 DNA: TGCAGCTGCGGAGTCTACGAGCAGTACTTC
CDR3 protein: CSCGVYEQYF

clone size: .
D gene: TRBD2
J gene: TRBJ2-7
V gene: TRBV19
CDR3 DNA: TGTGCCAGTAGGCGGGGGGAAGGCCTCTACGAGCAGTACTTC
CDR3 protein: CASRRGEGLYEQYF

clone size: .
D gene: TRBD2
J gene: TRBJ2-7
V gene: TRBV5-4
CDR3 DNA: TGTGCCAGCAGCTTGGACTTCGCACTAGCGGGGTACGAGCAGTACTTC
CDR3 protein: CASSLDFALAGYEQYF

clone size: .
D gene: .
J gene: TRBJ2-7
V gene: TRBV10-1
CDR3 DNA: TGCGCCAGCAGTGAGTCGGCAGGACTTTCCTACGAGCAGTACTTC
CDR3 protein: CASSESAGLSYEQYF

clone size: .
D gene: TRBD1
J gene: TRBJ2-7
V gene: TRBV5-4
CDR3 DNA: TGTGCCAGCAGCCCCAGACAGGGTACCTACGAGCAGTACTTC
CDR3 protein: CASSPRQGTYEQYF

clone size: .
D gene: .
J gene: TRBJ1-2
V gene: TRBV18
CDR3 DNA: TGTGCCAGCTCACCCGGGACTGGTGGCTACACCTTC
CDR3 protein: CASSPGTGGYTF

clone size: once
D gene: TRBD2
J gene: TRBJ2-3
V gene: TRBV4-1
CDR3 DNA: TGCGCCAGCAGCCAAGATCACGGCGGGAGGTATACTATCACAGATACGCAGTATTTT
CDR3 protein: CASSQDHGGRYTITDTQYF

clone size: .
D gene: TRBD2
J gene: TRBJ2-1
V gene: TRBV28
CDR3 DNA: TGTGCCAGCAGTTTGAGTGCTAGCGGGAGGGTTTACAATGAGCAGTTCTTC
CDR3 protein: CASSLSASGRVYNEQFF

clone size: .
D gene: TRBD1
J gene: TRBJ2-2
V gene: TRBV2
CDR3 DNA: TGTGCCAGCAGTTCAGACAGGGGTCCGGGCGGGGAGCTGTTTTTT
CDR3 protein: CASSSDRGPGGELFF

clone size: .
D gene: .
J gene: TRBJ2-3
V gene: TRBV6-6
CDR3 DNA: TGTGCCAGCATCTATCCTGGAGGGGATACGCAGTATTTT
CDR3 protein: CASIYPGGDTQYF

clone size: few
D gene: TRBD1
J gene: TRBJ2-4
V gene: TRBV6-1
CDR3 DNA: TGTGCCAGCAGTGAAGGCGGCAGGGGGAACAAAAACATTCAGTACTTC
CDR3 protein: CASSEGGRGNKNIQYF

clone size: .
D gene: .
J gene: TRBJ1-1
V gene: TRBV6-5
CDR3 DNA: TGTGCCAGCAGTTATAGGGGTGAGACTGAAGCTTTCTTT
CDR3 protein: CASSYRGETEAFF

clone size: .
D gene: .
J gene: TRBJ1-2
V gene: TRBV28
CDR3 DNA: TGTGCCAGCAGTTTTCCAGGGAGGGATGGCTACACCTTC
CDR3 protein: CASSFPGRDGYTF

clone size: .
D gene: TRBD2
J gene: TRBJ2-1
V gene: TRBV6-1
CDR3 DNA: TGTGCCAGCAGTGAGGGGGGGAGGTTCTGGGATGAGCAGTTCTTC
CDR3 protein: CASSEGGRFWDEQFF

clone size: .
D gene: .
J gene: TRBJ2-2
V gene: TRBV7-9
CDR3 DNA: TGTGCCAGCAGCTTAGCGCCGGGGACTGCCGGGGAGCTGTTTTTT
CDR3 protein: CASSLAPGTAGELFF

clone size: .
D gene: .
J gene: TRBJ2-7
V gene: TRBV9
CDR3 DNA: TGTGCCAGCAGCATAAGTACAGCTTCCGCCTACGAGCAGTACTTC
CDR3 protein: CASSISTASAYEQYF

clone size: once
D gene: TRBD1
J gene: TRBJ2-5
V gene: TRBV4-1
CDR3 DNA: TGCGCCAGCAGCCCCCGACAGGGGGCTGGGGAGACCCAGTACTTC
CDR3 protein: CASSPRQGAGETQYF

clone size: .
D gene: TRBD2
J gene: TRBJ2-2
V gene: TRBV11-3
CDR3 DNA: TGTGCCAGCAGCCCCGGAACCGGGACTAGCGGCTCGAACACCGGGGAGCTGTTTTTT
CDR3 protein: CASSPGTGTSGSNTGELFF

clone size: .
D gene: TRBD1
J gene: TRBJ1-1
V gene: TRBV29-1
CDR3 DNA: TGCAGCGTCCCAGGACAGGGTAACACTGAAGCTTTCTTT
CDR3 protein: CSVPGQGNTEAFF

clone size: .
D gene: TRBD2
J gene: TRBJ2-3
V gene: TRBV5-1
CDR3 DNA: TGCGCCAGCAGCTTGGAAGCGGGAGGAACAGATACGCAGTATTTT
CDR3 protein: CASSLEAGGTDTQYF

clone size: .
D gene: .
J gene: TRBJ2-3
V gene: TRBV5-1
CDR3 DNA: TGCGCCAGCAGCTTGGCGGGGGGCGGAGATACGCAGTATTTT
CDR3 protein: CASSLAGGGDTQYF

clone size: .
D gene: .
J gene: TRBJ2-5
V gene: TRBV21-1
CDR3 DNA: TGTGCCAGCAGCAGGGGCGGGGAGGGAGAGACCCAGTACTTC
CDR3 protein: CASSRGGEGETQYF

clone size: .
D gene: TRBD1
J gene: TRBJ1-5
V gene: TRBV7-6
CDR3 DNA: TGTGCCAGCAGCTTAGAACAGGGGAATCAGCCCCAGCATTTT
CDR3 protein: CASSLEQGNQPQHF

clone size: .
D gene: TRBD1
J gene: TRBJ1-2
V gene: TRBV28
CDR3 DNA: TGTGCCAGCAGTTTAATCGCCGGGACAGGGGCCTATGGCTACACCTTC
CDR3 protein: CASSLIAGTGAYGYTF

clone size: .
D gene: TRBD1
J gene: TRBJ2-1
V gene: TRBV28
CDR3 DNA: TGTGCCAGCAGCCAGGACCGGACAGGGTCCCTCTCCTACAATGAGCAGTTCTTC
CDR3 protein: CASSQDRTGSLSYNEQFF

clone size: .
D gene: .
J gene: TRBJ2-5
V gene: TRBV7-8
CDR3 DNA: TGTGCCAGCAGCCTCCGACACGGCCAAGAGACCCAGTACTTC
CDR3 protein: CASSLRHGQETQYF